This T cell receptor (beta chain) was identified during a study of cytomegalovirus exposure and HLA in healthy donors. PCR was performed using 60 Vbeta and 13 Jbeta primers. Assay used: immunoSEQ multiplex PCR; TCRdb lists only in-frame clones, some missing. Seen here are fewer than 250,000 clones, about 78% observed once, and the top ten hold 3.8%. Germline V CDR1 and CDR2: MDHEN, SYDVKM. The CDR3 consists of 14 residues. Remarks on this clone: One end of the junction fails to match germline, which may point to a read error.

The sequenced sample consisted of PBMCs. The rearrangement joins TRBV28 to TRBJ1-3; D uncertain. This TCR was sampled from a male donor in good health and CMV-seronegative. CDR3: CASSPQAPGNTIYF. The DNA of the CDR3 is TGTGCCAGCAGTCCCCAGGCTCCTGGGAACACCATATATTTT.